This T cell receptor (beta chain) comes out of a study of CD8+ T cells in alopecia areata. Germline-derived CDR1 and CDR2 are LNHDA and SQIVND (reference sequence). This CDR3 is 13 amino acids long. Turning to this clone: A read error may account for a junction end that differs from germline.

Extracted from the samples, RNA was reverse transcribed into cDNA to serve as the sequencing template. The protocol was immunoSEQ multiplex PCR, while the TCRdb copy is restricted to in-frame clones and leaves out a portion. Of approximately 65,000 clones listed, 45% to 50% are singletons. The V and J genes are TRBV19 and TRBJ2-3, with unresolved D. The specimen was CD8+ T cells sorted from blood, collected at week 0. This TCR came from a human donor with alopecia areata. The CDR3: CASSIEGSDPQYF. The CDR3 DNA is TGTGCCAGTAGTATAGAAGGGTCAGATCCGCAGTATTTT.